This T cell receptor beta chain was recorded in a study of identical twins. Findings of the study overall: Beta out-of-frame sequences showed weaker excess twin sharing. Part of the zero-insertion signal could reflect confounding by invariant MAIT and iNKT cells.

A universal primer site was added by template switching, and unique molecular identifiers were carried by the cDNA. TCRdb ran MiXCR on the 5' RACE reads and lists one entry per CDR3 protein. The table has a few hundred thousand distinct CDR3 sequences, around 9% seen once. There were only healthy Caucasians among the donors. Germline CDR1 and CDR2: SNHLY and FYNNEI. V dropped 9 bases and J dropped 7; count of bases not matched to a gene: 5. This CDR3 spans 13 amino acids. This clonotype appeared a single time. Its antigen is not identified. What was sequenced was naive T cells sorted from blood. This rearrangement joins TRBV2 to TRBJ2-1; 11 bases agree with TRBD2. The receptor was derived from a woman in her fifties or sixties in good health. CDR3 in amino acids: CASGASGRNEQFF. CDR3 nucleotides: TGTGCCAGTGGGGCTAGCGGGAGGAATGAGCAGTTCTTC.